The 23 T cell receptor beta chains listed next were all sequenced from one sample in a study of identical twins. Using its own MiXCR run on the 5' RACE reads, TCRdb lists one record per CDR3 protein. The data contain about 690,000 distinct CDR3 sequences, 5.5% to 6.5% of them singletons. Specimen: naive T cells sorted from blood. All receptors derive from a man younger than 30 in good health.

The rearrangement uses TRBV20-1 and TRBJ2-5, with 8 bases identical to TRBD2. Trimming cost V 6 bases and J 5 bases; bases outside gene matches: 11. Germline V gene lookup returns CDR1 DFQATT and CDR2 SNEGSKA (reference sequence). This CDR3 region has 14 residues. The CDR3 here is CSAKVGTRAETQYF. Here the CDR3 DNA reads TGCAGTGCCAAAGTTGGGACTAGGGCGGAGACCCAGTACTTC.

This clonotype was observed a few times. This chain connects TRBV5-5 to TRBJ1-2, with TRBD1 as a possible D gene (6 bases). CDR3 size: 13 residues. Germline V gene data show CDR1 as SGHKS and CDR2 as YYEKEE (reference sequence). V shed 4 bases and J shed 8 bases, with 15 bases lying between them. The CDR3 sequence: CASSPDRTFGYTF. Here the CDR3 DNA reads TGTGCCAGCAGCCCTGACAGGACTTTCGGCTACACCTTC.

In its sample, this clonotype was seen a few times. For the CDR3, the DNA is TGTGCCACCCGGGGAGACAGAGAGGGTTTCTTT. Translated, it gives CATRGDREGFF. This rearrangement joins TRBV19 to TRBJ1-1, with D possibly being TRBD1 (5 bases). V lost 10 bases, J lost 13 bases, and 19 bases lay in between. Per the germline V gene, CDR1 is LNHDA and CDR2 is SQIVND (reference sequence). This CDR3 is built from 11 residues.

This clonotype appeared many times. This chain links TRBV20-1 with TRBJ1-5; D not resolved. The germline V gene has CDR1 DFQATT and CDR2 SNEGSKA (reference sequence). Trimming left V 3 bases short and J 13 bases short, with 13 bases between. The CDR3 covers 11 residues. CDR3 in DNA: TGCAGTGCTAGTTTATCGCCGAGTCAGCATTTT. It is translated as CSASLSPSQHF.

This clonotype was seen at least ten times. DNA for the CDR3: TGCGCCAGCAGCCGTGGGACGTCGGAGACCCAGTACTTC. This codes for CASSRGTSETQYF. This sequence joins TRBV5-1 and TRBJ2-5, with D possibly being TRBD1 or TRBD2 (5 bases each). Germline values: CDR1 SGHRS, CDR2 YFSETQ. This CDR3 region has 13 residues. The ends were cut back, 4 bases at V and 5 bases at J, with 12 bases in the middle.

This clonotype was picked up many times. This chain links TRBV29-1 with TRBJ2-3; 7 positions match TRBD1. Germline V gene lookup returns CDR1 SQVTM and CDR2 ANQGSEA. The CDR3 has 14 amino acids. The V segment lost 6 bases and the J segment 4 bases; nucleotides outside the gene matches: 10. CDR3 residues: CSVRGTVKPDTQYF. The DNA of the CDR3 is TGCAGCGTCAGAGGGACAGTCAAACCAGATACGCAGTATTTT.

The genes are TRBV7-9 and TRBJ2-6; D unresolved. V lost 5 bases, J lost 10 bases, and 15 bases lay in between. Germline CDR1 and CDR2: SEHNR and FQNEAQ (reference sequence). This CDR3 has 14 residues. The CDR3 sequence is CASSHTGLANVLTF. The CDR3 DNA is TGTGCCAGCAGCCACACGGGCCTGGCGAACGTCCTGACTTTC.

This clonotype was seen ten or more times. The V and J genes are TRBV20-1 and TRBJ2-4; TRBD1 agrees at 10 bases. The CDR3 runs to 16 residues. CDR1 DFQATT and CDR2 SNEGSKA come from the germline V gene (reference sequence). The ends lost 2 bases at V and 0 bases at J; junction bases unmatched: 4. This chain's CDR3 is CSARPGQGEAKNIQYF. The CDR3 DNA follows: TGCAGTGCTAGACCCGGACAGGGGGAAGCCAAAAACATTCAGTACTTC.

The chain combines TRBV6-5 with TRBJ2-7, with D perhaps assigned TRBD1 or TRBD2 (5 bases each). This CDR3 has 13 residues. CDR1 and CDR2 (germline): MNHEY, SVGAGI. V lost 3 bases to trimming and J lost 5 bases, with 11 bases between them. CDR3 nucleotides: TGTGCCAGCAGTTATGGGACCAACGACGAGCAGTACTTC. Protein product: CASSYGTNDEQYF.

The rearrangement uses TRBV21-1 and TRBJ1-1; TRBD1 was called by the table and not checked on the DNA. TRBV21-1 is termed a pseudogene. This CDR3 spans 11 amino acids. CDR3 amino acids: CAYSIRGEAFF. DNA of the CDR3: TGTGCCTACAGCATCCGGGGTGAAGCTTTCTTT.

This clonotype was seen many times. V and J are TRBV24-1 and TRBJ2-3, with 11 positions matching TRBD2. This CDR3 comprises 18 residues. Germline CDR1 and CDR2: KGHDR and SFDVKD. V lost 4 bases, J lost 4 bases, and 12 bases stayed unmatched. DNA for the CDR3: TGTGCCACCAGTGACCCGACGGGGACTAGCGGCATTTCAGATACGCAGTATTTT. This sequence encodes CATSDPTGTSGISDTQYF.

The V gene is TRBV10-3, the J gene TRBJ2-3; TRBD2 matches 12 bases. The germline V gene encodes CDR1 ENHRY and CDR2 SYGVKD. The J segment lost 2 bases and the V segment lost 10 bases, leaving 16 bases of the junction unmatched. The CDR3 is 18 amino acids. Here the CDR3 reads CATLSIGLAGKITDTQYF. The CDR3 bases are TGTGCCACACTGAGTATCGGACTAGCGGGAAAGATCACAGATACGCAGTATTTT.

Only a few counts were recorded for this clonotype. V usage is TRBV5-1 and J usage is TRBJ2-3; D remains unclear. V was cut by 0 bases and J by 2 bases, with 10 bases left in between. This CDR3 has 15 residues. Per germline, CDR1 SGHRS and CDR2 YFSETQ. DNA for the CDR3: TGCGCCAGCAGCTTGGTCGTACGGTACACAGATACGCAGTATTTT. Translating it yields CASSLVVRYTDTQYF.

V is TRBV20-1 and J is TRBJ2-1; 7 bases align to TRBD2. V dropped 0 bases and J dropped 5; count of bases not matched to a gene: 10. The CDR3 loop spans 16 amino acids. Germline V CDR1 and CDR2: DFQATT, SNEGSKA (reference sequence). CDR3 region: CSAREPAGRWDNEQFF. For the CDR3, the DNA is TGCAGTGCTAGAGAGCCTGCCGGGAGGTGGGACAATGAGCAGTTCTTC.

This clonotype was seen a handful of times. The rearrangement uses TRBV7-9 and TRBJ2-1, with 13 nucleotides matching TRBD2. The CDR3 contains 15 residues. Germline V gene data show CDR1 as SEHNR and CDR2 as FQNEAQ (reference sequence). The junction had 9 bases not matched to a gene; V was cut back by 6 bases and J by 10 bases. The CDR3, as DNA: TGTGCCAGCAGGTGGACTAGCGGGAGTCGAGGGGAGCAGTTCTTC. It codes for CASRWTSGSRGEQFF.

This clonotype occurred many times. The CDR3 spells CASSLDVGAGVETQYF. As DNA, the CDR3 is TGTGCCAGCAGTTTAGACGTTGGGGCGGGAGTGGAGACCCAGTACTTC. V is TRBV12-3 or TRBV12-4 and J is TRBJ2-5; 7 nucleotides align to TRBD2. Trimming removed 1 base from V and 5 bases from J; junction bases left unmatched: 10. The CDR3 is 16 residues long.

The chain links TRBV18 to TRBJ2-2; TRBD2 matches 7 bases. Germline trimming cut 1 base from V and 6 bases from J; bases unmatched to any gene: 2. CDR3 size: 14 residues. Germline V lookup: CDR1 KGHSH, CDR2 LQKENI. CDR3 amino acids: CASSPLREAGELFF. Here the CDR3 DNA reads TGTGCCAGCTCACCACTCCGGGAGGCCGGGGAGCTGTTTTTT.

This clonotype was seen many times. V usage is TRBV7-6 and J usage is TRBJ1-1; D not resolved. CDR1 and CDR2 (germline): SGHVS, FNYEAQ. The CDR3 spans 14 residues. Between the trimmed V and J ends, which lost 1 base and 1 base, there was a span of 7 bases. Here the CDR3 reads CASSLVVGNTEAFF. The CDR3, as DNA: TGTGCCAGCAGCTTAGTGGTGGGGAACACTGAAGCTTTCTTT.

This clonotype was counted many times. The V gene is TRBV12-3 or TRBV12-4, the J gene TRBJ1-5; tentative D call: TRBD1 (6 bases). The V end lost 7 bases, the J end lost 7 bases, and 17 bases lay between the germline ends. CDR3 size: 14 residues. CDR3 region: CASTRGGTGQPQHF. CDR3 nucleotides: TGTGCCAGCACCCGAGGGGGTACTGGACAGCCCCAGCATTTT.

This clonotype was detected only a few times. The CDR3 loop is CASSPLGKFEQYF. The CDR3 DNA is TGTGCCAGCAGCCCGCTAGGGAAGTTCGAGCAGTACTTC. The J gene is TRBJ2-7, the V gene TRBV7-6; D is uncertain. This CDR3 comprises 13 residues. CDR1 and CDR2 from the germline V gene are SGHVS and FNYEAQ. Deletions cut 5 bases from V and 6 bases from J, with 14 bases between.

This clonotype has more than one count but fewer than ten. The chain couples TRBV6-1 to TRBJ2-3; tentatively, D is TRBD2 (5 bases). CDR3 length: 16 amino acids. V gave up 6 bases and J gave up 8 bases, with 24 bases separating them. Germline V gene sequence: CDR1 MNHNS, CDR2 SASEGT. The CDR3 loop reads CASRCPPGTLVVTQYF. The CDR3 nucleotides read TGTGCCAGCAGATGCCCACCGGGAACGCTCGTAGTTACGCAGTATTTT.

This clonotype was detected ten times or more. J is TRBJ1-1 and V is TRBV12-3 or TRBV12-4; D might be TRBD1 (5 bases). This CDR3 spans 15 amino acids. The V gene lost 1 base and the J gene lost 4 bases, with 13 bases spanning the gap. The CDR3 DNA sequence: TGTGCCAGCAGTTTAGGGGAGGGGCAGAGCACTGAAGCTTTCTTT. The encoded protein is CASSLGEGQSTEAFF.

This clonotype was counted at least ten times. This chain links TRBV20-1 with TRBJ2-1; 11 bases align to TRBD2. J lost 6 bases, V lost 3 bases, and 13 bases had no gene match. The CDR3 consists of 17 residues. Germline CDR1 reads DFQATT; CDR2 reads SNEGSKA (reference sequence). The CDR3 nucleotides read TGCAGTGCTAGCCACAATTTCTTAGCGGGAGGGCTCAATGAGCAGTTCTTC. It specifies CSASHNFLAGGLNEQFF.